These 6 T cell receptor beta chains originate from one sample sequenced in a study of blood T cell repertoires in COVID-19. Profiled with immunoSEQ multiplex PCR; TCRdb holds only in-frame clones, not every one. The table shows around 63,000 clones, with more than 60% occurring only once. Input material: peripheral blood. These receptors were obtained from a woman between 50 and 59 years old with active or convalescent COVID-19.

This clone was counted many times. The chain carries TRBV5-6 and TRBJ2-7; 8 bases align to TRBD2. Germline V gene lookup returns CDR1 SGHDT and CDR2 YYEEEE. The junction had 3 bases not matched to a gene; V was cut back by 0 bases and J by 1 base. The CDR3 consists of 15 residues. CDR3: CASSLGPSGSYEQYF. In nucleotides, the CDR3 is TGTGCCAGCAGCTTGGGGCCTAGCGGGTCCTACGAGCAGTACTTC.

This chain connects TRBV5-1 to TRBJ2-5; unclear D gene. Germline V gene lookup returns CDR1 SGHRS and CDR2 YFSETQ. The CDR3 loop spans 15 amino acids. Trimming removed 0 bases at V and 3 bases at J, with 12 bases between. The CDR3 bases are TGCGCCAGCAGCTTGGACCCTGACATTGAAGAGACCCAGTACTTC. Its protein product is CASSLDPDIEETQYF.

V gene TRBV19 combines with J gene TRBJ1-5; perhaps TRBD1 as D (5 bases). The CDR3 has 13 residues. V shed 0 bases and J shed 8 bases, with 8 bases lying between them. CDR1 is LNHDA, CDR2 SQIVND, per germline (reference sequence). CDR3 residues: CASSIDRAKPQHF. In DNA, the CDR3 is TGTGCCAGTAGTATAGACAGGGCTAAGCCCCAGCATTTT.

The chain uses TRBV19 and TRBJ2-7; 11 bases match TRBD2. The CDR3 totals 17 residues. Trimming at V came to 3 bases and at J to 0 bases, leaving 7 bases not matched to a gene. The germline gives CDR1 LNHDA, CDR2 SQIVND (reference sequence). The CDR3 reads CASSILAGGGSSYEQYF. The DNA of the CDR3 is TGTGCCAGTAGTATTCTAGCGGGAGGTGGGAGCTCCTACGAGCAGTACTTC.

The chain links TRBV7-9 to TRBJ1-4; 7 bases line up with TRBD1. Germline CDR1 is SEHNR and CDR2 is FQNEAQ (reference sequence). V lost 5 bases and J lost 4; bases outside the gene matches: 4. The CDR3 is 14 amino acids. The CDR3 loop reads CASSLQGFNEKLFF. CDR3 coding DNA: TGTGCCAGCAGCCTACAGGGGTTTAATGAAAAACTGTTTTTT.

This chain uses TRBV5-1 with TRBJ2-2; TRBD2 matches 11 bases. The CDR3 spans 18 residues. V gave up 3 bases and J gave up 0 bases; unmatched junction bases: 7. The germline CDR1 and CDR2 sequences are SGHRS and YFSETQ. CDR3 region: CASSYGTSGVANTGELFF. The CDR3 DNA sequence: TGCGCCAGCAGCTACGGGACTAGCGGAGTCGCGAACACCGGGGAGCTGTTTTTT.